Each of the 6 T cell receptor beta chains below was sequenced from the same sample in a study of CD8+ T cells in alopecia areata. In each case, RNA was isolated and then reverse transcribed into cDNA as the sequencing template. TCRdb's copy holds only in-frame clones and misses some; the assay was immunoSEQ multiplex PCR. Of around 50,000 clones in the sample, about 96% were seen once. The sample was CD8+ T cells sorted from blood, taken at week 0. These TCRs come from a human donor with alopecia areata.

The V gene is TRBV7-2, the J gene TRBJ2-5; unclear D gene. Gene TRBJ2-7 matches the end of the DNA better, so the J call may be wrong. Germline V gene data show CDR1 as SGHTA and CDR2 as FQGNSA. This CDR3 has 15 residues. This CDR3 reads CASSPTLGSAYEQYF. DNA for the CDR3: TGTGCCAGCAGCCCAACGCTAGGTTCGGCCTACGAGCAGTACTTC.

The rearrangement joins TRBV4-1 to TRBJ2-3; 9 nucleotides match TRBD2. The CDR3 runs to 17 residues. With 0 bases clipped from V and 5 bases from J, the junction kept 9 bases outside the gene matches. The germline V gene has CDR1 MGHRA and CDR2 YSYEKL. CDR3 in DNA: TGCGCCAGCAGCCAAGAACCGAGCGGGGGGCTTATAGATACGCAGTATTTT. Translation gives CASSQEPSGGLIDTQYF.

The V gene is TRBV29-1, the J gene TRBJ2-7; maybe TRBD1 (6 bases). Germline CDR1 and CDR2: SQVTM and ANQGSEA. V lost 6 bases, J lost 3 bases, and 15 bases lay in between. The CDR3 extends over 13 amino acids. The CDR3 DNA reads as TGCAGCGTCGAGTCGGGACAAAACTACGAGCAGTACTTC. Protein: CSVESGQNYEQYF.

The CDR3: CASSEGQGDYEQYF. CDR3 coding DNA: TGTGCCAGCAGTGAAGGACAGGGGGACTACGAGCAGTACTTC. The rearrangement joins TRBV6-1 to TRBJ2-7, with 9 nucleotides matching TRBD1. CDR3 length: 14 residues. Trimming took 1 base from V and 3 from J; bases not matched to a gene: 1. Germline assignment: CDR1 MNHNS and CDR2 SASEGT.

This chain uses TRBV7-8 with TRBJ2-7; 9 bases map to TRBD2. The CDR3 spans 14 residues. J gave up 3 bases and V 5 bases, and 5 bases lay outside the gene matches. The germline gives CDR1 SGHVS, CDR2 FQNEAQ. In nucleotides, the CDR3 is TGTGCCAGCAGCGTTAGCGGGGGAAACTACGAGCAGTACTTC. It is translated as CASSVSGGNYEQYF.

The genes are TRBV4-1 and TRBJ1-1; 7 bases agree with TRBD1. CDR3 size: 16 residues. Trimming at V came to 4 bases and at J to 4 bases, leaving 12 bases not matched to a gene. Germline V gene lookup returns CDR1 MGHRA and CDR2 YSYEKL. The CDR3 nucleotides read TGCGCCAGCAGCCCCGGTGGGGCAGGGGGGGGCACTGAAGCTTTCTTT. It specifies CASSPGGAGGGTEAFF.